A selection of T cell receptor beta chains follows, all from one sample in a study of shared clonotypes between healthy human individuals. Measured with immunoSEQ multiplex PCR; TCRdb has only the in-frame clones, and not every one. The sample consists of about 2.1 million clones, around 93% of them appearing once. Sequenced: naive CD8+ T cells from PBMCs. These receptors all come from a man younger than 35 in good health. Some clones in this sample may be carry-over from other donors' samples. The CDR3 runs from the conserved cysteine through the conserved F or W. Fields, in order: D gene, clone size, V gene, J gene, CDR3 DNA, CDR3 protein. A D gene is named only where the DNA matches it firmly. Some rows mark clone size as missing; the rest say once, few, many or name a class of expanded clone.

-	-	TRBV15	TRBJ1-3	TGTGCCACCAGCAGCAGGGCGGCTGGAAACACCATATATTTT	CATSSRAAGNTIYF
-	-	TRBV10-3	TRBJ1-1	TGTGCCATCCAGGTGGGGCTTTCGACTGAAGCTTTCTTT	CAIQVGLSTEAFF
TRBD1	-	TRBV5-6	TRBJ1-2	TGTGCCAGCAGCTTTCTATCGGGACAGTATAACTATGGCTACACCTTC	CASSFLSGQYNYGYTF
TRBD2	once	TRBV7-9	TRBJ2-7	TGTGCCAGCAGCTTTACGGGAGGCCACCCCTCCGAGCAGTACTTC	CASSFTGGHPSEQYF
-	-	TRBV30	TRBJ2-7	TGTGCCTGGAGTTACGGACAGCCTACCTACGAGCAGTACTTC	CAWSYGQPTYEQYF
-	once	TRBV4-1	TRBJ2-5	TGCGCCACCCCCAAGAAGCTTCCACCAACCTCCCAAGAGACCCAGTACTTC	CATPKKLPPTSQETQYF
-	-	TRBV19	TRBJ2-1	TGTGCCAGTAAGGGGCAGGGGCACCCTTCCTACAATGAGCAGTTCTTC	CASKGQGHPSYNEQFF
-	-	TRBV27	TRBJ1-2	TGTGCCAGCAGACCCAATACAGGAACTAGCTATGGCTACACCTTC	CASRPNTGTSYGYTF
TRBD2	-	TRBV11-2	TRBJ2-3	TGTGCCAGCAGCTTCCAAATACTAGCGGGAGGCCGGGATACGCAGTATTTT	CASSFQILAGGRDTQYF
TRBD2	-	TRBV19	TRBJ2-2	TGTGCCAGTACCCTAGCGGGAGGCTTCACCGGGGAGCTGTTTTTT	CASTLAGGFTGELFF
TRBD1	-	TRBV29-1	TRBJ2-5	TGCAGCGCCGCCGCGGACAGGGCAGGGGAGACCCAGTACTTC	CSAAADRAGETQYF
-	-	TRBV2	TRBJ2-7	TGTGCCAGCAGCGTGGCCCCCTACGAGCAGTACTTC	CASSVAPYEQYF
-	-	TRBV7-9	TRBJ2-1	TGTGCCAGCAGCGGAGGGATGAGGGAGTTGAATGAGCAGTTCTTC	CASSGGMRELNEQFF
TRBD2	-	TRBV25-1	TRBJ2-1	TGTGCCAGCAGTGGGTTAGCGGGAACGGATGAGCAGTTCTTC	CASSGLAGTDEQFF
-	-	TRBV29-1	TRBJ2-7	TGCAGCGTTCGCGCCGTCAGAGGCGAGCAGTACTTC	CSVRAVRGEQYF
-	-	TRBV4-1	TRBJ2-1	TGCGCCAGCAGCCATCCTAGTAACCCTGGCAGCAATGAGCAGTTCTTC	CASSHPSNPGSNEQFF
-	-	TRBV27	TRBJ1-2	TGTGCCAGCAGTCCGATTACAGGGTTTGGCTACACCTTC	CASSPITGFGYTF